A single sample gave rise to the 25 T cell receptor beta chains below, sequenced in a study of shared clonotypes between healthy human individuals. Only in-frame clones appear in the TCRdb table, and some are missing; sequencing was by immunoSEQ multiplex PCR. The table has some 2,000,000 clones, approximately 96% seen once; the top ten hold approximately 0.13%. The source material was naive CD4+ T cells sorted from blood. Described subset: CD45RA+ positively selected. The receptors were gathered from a man aged 18 to 35 in good health.

CDR3 coding DNA: TGTGCCAGCAGCTTGAGATCGGCTAGTCGGTCCTACAATGAGCAGTTCTTC. It specifies CASSLRSASRSYNEQFF. The rearrangement uses TRBV11-2 and TRBJ2-1; D is unclear. V dropped 3 bases and J dropped 1 base, with 16 bases sitting between them. The CDR3 covers 17 residues. Germline V lookup: CDR1 SGHAT, CDR2 FQNNGV.

This sequence joins TRBV5-1 and TRBJ1-1, with 8 nucleotides matching TRBD1. Trimming removed 4 bases from V and 2 bases from J; junction bases left unmatched: 7. Germline CDR1 is SGHRS and CDR2 is YFSETQ. This CDR3 is 15 amino acids long. CDR3 protein: CASSIRTGSNTEAFF. The CDR3, as DNA: TGCGCCAGCAGCATTCGGACAGGGTCTAACACTGAAGCTTTCTTT.

This chain connects TRBV30 to TRBJ2-5; D is ambiguous. The V gene lost 1 base and the J gene lost 4 bases, with 16 bases spanning the gap. Germline V gene data show CDR1 as GTSNPN and CDR2 as SVGIG (reference sequence). The CDR3 runs 15 residues. The CDR3 nucleotides read TGTGCCTGGAGTGGTATGGGCTCCTGGGGAGAGACCCAGTACTTC. It encodes CAWSGMGSWGETQYF.

The chain joins TRBV27 to TRBJ2-1; D perhaps matches TRBD2 (6 bases). Germline assignment: CDR1 MNHEY and CDR2 SMNVEV (reference sequence). With 3 bases removed from V and 2 bases from J, the gap between germline ends came to 11 bases. The length of the CDR3 is 15 residues. The CDR3 loop is CASSLEGAPYNEQFF. For the CDR3, the DNA is TGTGCCAGCAGTTTGGAGGGCGCTCCCTACAATGAGCAGTTCTTC.

A single count supports this clone. The chain links TRBV2 to TRBJ2-1; the match to TRBD1 covers 10 bases. The CDR3 is made up of 15 amino acids. Germline CDR1 SNHLY, CDR2 FYNNEI. V lost 4 bases to trimming and J lost 8 bases; unmatched junction nucleotides: 8. The CDR3 is CASSVRDRGLDEQFF. The CDR3 coding sequence is TGTGCCAGCAGTGTACGGGACAGGGGACTGGATGAGCAGTTCTTC.

The chain combines TRBV14 with TRBJ1-2; 7 bases line up with TRBD1. CDR1 and CDR2 from the germline V gene are SGHDN and FVKESK. This CDR3 is built from 13 residues. V shed 8 bases and J 7 bases; nucleotides not matched to a gene: 10. The CDR3: CASEKTGFGGYTF. In DNA, the CDR3 is TGTGCCAGCGAAAAGACAGGGTTCGGTGGCTACACCTTC.

The chain couples TRBV30 to TRBJ1-5; tentative D call: TRBD1 (5 bases). Trimming shortened V by 1 base and J by 5 bases, and 9 bases separated the two germline ends. Looked up from germline, CDR1 is GTSNPN and CDR2 is SVGIG (reference sequence). The CDR3 extends over 13 amino acids. In nucleotides, the CDR3 is TGTGCCTGGAGTGGGACAACTTATCAGCCCCAGCATTTT. Translated, it gives CAWSGTTYQPQHF.

The rearrangement uses TRBV2 and TRBJ1-6; D is unresolved. V was clipped by 0 bases and J by 14 bases, with 17 bases between them. CDR3 length equals 15 residues. CDR1 is SNHLY and CDR2 is FYNNEI in the germline V gene. The CDR3 reads CASSEARRRRIALHF. Written as DNA, the CDR3 is TGTGCCAGCAGTGAAGCCCGGCGGAGGCGGATAGCCCTCCACTTT. Variable domain in full (rest from reference TRBV2 and TRBJ1-6): EPEVTQTPSHQVTQMGQEVILRCVPISNHLYFYWYRQILGQKVEFLVSFYNNEISEKSEIFDDQFSVERPDGSNFTLKIRSTKLEDSAMYFCASSEARRRRIALHFGNGTRLTVT.

The genes are TRBV19 and TRBJ1-1, with D unclear. V was pared by 4 bases and J by 3 bases, with 12 bases between. The CDR3 contains 14 residues. CDR1 and CDR2 from the germline V gene are LNHDA and SQIVND (reference sequence). The CDR3, as DNA: TGTGCCAGTAGTAACCGGGAGGCCCACACTGAAGCTTTCTTT. Its protein product is CASSNREAHTEAFF.

This clone was seen just once. The V gene is TRBV7-2, the J gene TRBJ2-7; TRBD2 matches 8 bases. The germline gives CDR1 SGHTA, CDR2 FQGNSA. This CDR3 has 14 amino acids. The V segment lost 3 bases and the J segment 0 bases; nucleotides outside the gene matches: 1. CDR3 sequence reads: CASSLTSDSYEQYF. CDR3 sequence (DNA): TGTGCCAGCAGCTTGACTAGCGACTCCTACGAGCAGTACTTC.

V usage is TRBV6-4 and J usage is TRBJ1-3; D gene uncertain. The V gene's germline CDR1 is MRHNA and CDR2 SNTAGT. The CDR3 sequence is 13 residues long. The ends were cut back, 5 bases at V and 4 bases at J, with 9 bases in the middle. For the CDR3, the DNA is TGTGCCAGCAGTACCAACCCGGGAAACACCATATATTTT. Residues: CASSTNPGNTIYF.

The chain recombines TRBV7-2 with TRBJ2-3, with 12 bases matching TRBD2. V lost 5 bases, J lost 3 bases, and 6 bases stayed unmatched. The CDR3 totals 16 residues. Germline values: CDR1 SGHTA, CDR2 FQGNSA. The CDR3 coding sequence is TGTGCCAGCAGCCGCGGACTAGCGGGACATACAGATACGCAGTATTTT. Translating it yields CASSRGLAGHTDTQYF.

The rearrangement uses TRBV5-4 and TRBJ2-7; 7 nucleotides align to TRBD1. The J segment lost 0 bases and the V segment lost 2 bases, leaving 5 bases of the junction unmatched. Germline V gene data show CDR1 as SGHNT and CDR2 as YYREEE (reference sequence). This CDR3 spans 15 amino acids. In DNA form, the CDR3 reads TGTGCCAGCAGCTTCTCCGGGACAGTCTCCTACGAGCAGTACTTC. This codes for CASSFSGTVSYEQYF.

The chain recombines TRBV18 with TRBJ2-7; D is ambiguous. CDR3 length: 15 amino acids. Trimming took off 3 bases at V and 1 base at J, with 13 bases between the two ends. Germline-derived CDR1 and CDR2 are KGHSH and LQKENI. DNA for the CDR3: TGTGCCAGCTCACCGCAGTCCTCCAGATCCTACGAGCAGTACTTC. Its translation is CASSPQSSRSYEQYF.

The chain combines TRBV21-1 with TRBJ1-5; the table calls TRBD1, which could not be checked here. TRBV21-1 is deemed a pseudogene. CDR3 length equals 13 residues. The DNA for the CDR3 is TGTGCCAGCAGCGACAGGGGAAATCAGCCCCAGCATTTT. Encoded protein: CASSDRGNQPQHF.

The chain is built from TRBV7-2 and TRBJ1-2; no firm D call. This CDR3 region has 15 residues. Germline CDR1 and CDR2: SGHTA and FQGNSA. The germline V and J ends were trimmed by 3 bases and 4 bases, with 15 bases remaining between them. The CDR3 DNA reads as TGTGCCAGCAGCTTGGTACCGGACGGCTTCTATGGCTACACCTTC. Translated, it gives CASSLVPDGFYGYTF.

The rearrangement links TRBV5-1 to TRBJ2-1, with D possibly matching TRBD1 (7 bases). V lost 4 bases, J lost 6 bases, and 17 bases lay in between. This CDR3 spans 15 amino acids. From germline, CDR1 is SGHRS and CDR2 YFSETQ. CDR3: CASSLGQVGGNEQFF. The CDR3 region has the DNA TGCGCCAGCAGCCTTGGACAGGTCGGGGGCAATGAGCAGTTCTTC. The full variable domain, rest sourced from reference TRBV5-1 and TRBJ2-1, is KAGVTQTPRYLIKTRGQQVTLSCSPISGHRSVSWYQQTPGQGLQFLFEYFSETQRNKGNFPGRFSGRQFSNSRSEMNVSTLELGDSALYLCASSLGQVGGNEQFFGPGTRLTVL.

This sequence joins TRBV5-5 and TRBJ2-5; D tentatively reads TRBD1 or TRBD2 (6 bases each). CDR1 is SGHKS, CDR2 YYEKEE, per germline (reference sequence). There are 16 residues in the CDR3. V was trimmed by 3 bases and J by 5 bases, leaving 20 bases between them. The CDR3 sequence is CASSSWGTGTWETQYF. In DNA, the CDR3 is TGTGCCAGCAGCTCATGGGGTACAGGGACTTGGGAGACCCAGTACTTC.

This chain connects TRBV7-9 to TRBJ2-3, with D tentatively TRBD2 (5 bases). The germline V gene has CDR1 SEHNR and CDR2 FQNEAQ (reference sequence). The CDR3 extends over 15 amino acids. The V and J ends lost 2 bases and 5 bases respectively, with 14 bases between them. The CDR3 nucleotides read TGTGCCAGCAGCTTATGGCGTGAGGGAATAGATACGCAGTATTTT. Protein sequence: CASSLWREGIDTQYF.

The gene calls are TRBV7-9 and TRBJ2-5; tentatively, D is TRBD2 (7 bases). Per germline, CDR1 SEHNR and CDR2 FQNEAQ (reference sequence). There are 14 residues in the CDR3. The ends were cut back, 3 bases at V and 5 bases at J, with 13 bases in the middle. CDR3 sequence (DNA): TGTGCCAGCAGCTTCCTGGGAGGGGGGGAGACCCAGTACTTC. It codes for CASSFLGGGETQYF.

The chain has TRBV5-6 and TRBJ2-2; 8 positions match TRBD1. Germline-derived CDR1 and CDR2 are SGHDT and YYEEEE. The CDR3 loop spans 15 amino acids. V lost 3 bases to trimming and J lost 7 bases; unmatched junction nucleotides: 8. CDR3 region: CASSSGQGSGGELFF. CDR3 in DNA: TGTGCCAGCAGCTCTGGACAGGGAAGTGGCGGGGAGCTGTTTTTT.

As regards this clone: Other nucleotide sequences in the sample specify the same CDR3. The chain joins TRBV9 to TRBJ1-5; the D gene is possibly TRBD1 (5 bases). CDR1 is SGDLS and CDR2 is YYNGEE in the germline V gene. Trimming removed 3 bases from V and 3 bases from J, with 10 bases in between. The length of the CDR3 is 14 residues. CDR3 in amino acids: CASSATGINQPQHF. CDR3 in DNA: TGTGCCAGCAGCGCCACAGGAATCAATCAGCCCCAGCATTTT. Full variable domain (rest looked up from reference TRBV9 and TRBJ1-5): DSGVTQTPKHLITATGQRVTLRCSPRSGDLSVYWYQQSLDQGLQFLIQYYNGEERAKGNILERFSAQQFPDLHSELNLSSLELGDSALYFCASSATGINQPQHFGDGTRLSIL.

This clone was picked up one time. The V and J genes are TRBV29-1 and TRBJ1-2; D may be TRBD1 (5 bases). V was cut by 3 bases and J by 2 bases, with 10 bases left in between. The CDR3 consists of 13 residues. Germline values: CDR1 SQVTM, CDR2 ANQGSEA. The CDR3 DNA sequence: TGCAGCGTTGAGGGACGGCTCAACTATGGCTACACCTTC. Protein sequence: CSVEGRLNYGYTF.

This chain links TRBV5-1 with TRBJ2-1, with 7 bases matching TRBD1. Germline CDR1 SGHRS, CDR2 YFSETQ. V shed 4 bases, J shed 2 bases, and the junction held 9 bases outside the gene matches. The CDR3 loop spans 16 amino acids. CDR3 in DNA: TGCGCCAGCAGCCTACAGACAGGGCGGACCTACAATGAGCAGTTCTTC. This gives the protein CASSLQTGRTYNEQFF.

The V and J genes are TRBV2 and TRBJ1-3; D not resolved. The CDR3 covers 15 residues. V was pared by 6 bases and J by 2 bases, with 14 bases between. Germline V gene lookup returns CDR1 SNHLY and CDR2 FYNNEI. CDR3 coding DNA: TGTGCCAGCAGGGATTGGGCAGCCCCTGGAAACACCATATATTTT. Its translation is CASRDWAAPGNTIYF. The full variable domain, rest sourced from reference TRBV2 and TRBJ1-3, is EPEVTQTPSHQVTQMGQEVILRCVPISNHLYFYWYRQILGQKVEFLVSFYNNEISEKSEIFDDQFSVERPDGSNFTLKIRSTKLEDSAMYFCASRDWAAPGNTIYFGEGSWLTVV.